This is a list of T cell receptor beta chains from one sample in a study of graft-versus-host responses after intestinal transplantation. These receptors have no known antigen. Some clones are missing from TCRdb's copy, which holds only in-frame ones; the method was immunoSEQ multiplex PCR. The data show 80,000 to 95,000 clones, around 93% seen once. This sample comprised unstimulated CD8+ T cells sorted from spleen or lymph node cells, obtained before intestinal transplant. The receptor set was obtained from a human donor who received an intestinal transplant. The conserved cysteine and the conserved F or W are not part of the CDR3 here.

cdr3_length	v_call	j_call	cdr3_aa
12	TRBV27	TRBJ1-6	ASSWQANNSPLH
13	TRBV9	TRBJ2-1	ASSVGVQGYNEQF
11	TRBV6-1	TRBJ2-3	ASSVASSDTQY
13	TRBV9	TRBJ2-3	ASSVGGGSTDTQY
13	TRBV30	TRBJ2-1	AWSVSDVLAERQF
13	TRBV7-9	TRBJ2-2	ASSSGGGTTGELF
14	TRBV7-8	TRBJ2-1	ASSLALGSSYNEQF
14	TRBV11-2	TRBJ2-5	ASSLGGTGDSETQY
14	TRBV7-9	TRBJ1-1	ASSLVGAASNTEAF
14	TRBV7-9	TRBJ1-2	ASSLSQAHENYGYT
14	TRBV7-2	TRBJ2-2	ASSLDFAGNTGELF
11	TRBV5-5	TRBJ2-2	ASSLSDTGELF
14	TRBV19	TRBJ2-5	ASSIALRGYQETQY
12	TRBV2	TRBJ1-6	ASTGGAYNSPLH
12	TRBV19	TRBJ1-6	ASSIETGESPLH
13	TRBV11-2	TRBJ2-3	ASSVRGGYTDTQY
13	TRBV9	TRBJ2-7	ASSVKAEPYYEQY
13	TRBV4-3	TRBJ2-1	ASSQAGGTYNEQF
13	TRBV7-2	TRBJ2-4	ASSWTGGSGNIQY
10	TRBV5-1	TRBJ2-7	ASRLESYEQY
14	TRBV13	TRBJ1-2	ASAESSATDSYGHT
12	TRBV5-6	TRBJ1-5	ASSGQGPNQPQH
13	TRBV6-1	TRBJ1-5	ASSIVGGGHQPQH
11	TRBV15	TRBJ1-1	ATSRDWGGEAF
14	TRBV13	TRBJ2-5	ASSTRDRGWQETQY
14	TRBV7-2	TRBJ1-2	ASSLGIATGHYGYT
10	TRBV5-5	TRBJ1-1	ASSLVGTQAF
10	TRBV19	TRBJ1-1	ASSIGAGEAF
13	TRBV27	TRBJ1-4	ASSLRDRGGEKLF
13	TRBV27	TRBJ2-7	ASSLFIGGSELQY
13	TRBV13	TRBJ2-6	ASSYTGEGANVLT
12	TRBV27	TRBJ2-5	ASSLAGTQETQY
12	TRBV19	TRBJ2-7	ASSILGQTYEQY
13	TRBV9	TRBJ2-3	ASSVGGGSTDTQY
14	TRBV4-3	TRBJ2-3	ASSQANSKISDTQY
11	TRBV7-9	TRBJ2-7	ASSSQGANEQY
12	TRBV9	TRBJ2-3	ASSVGDTTDTQY
12	TRBV19	.	ASSMSQSSYEQY
11	TRBV5-1	TRBJ2-5	ASIGENQETQY
12	TRBV7-9	TRBJ1-2	ASSWRTGEGGYT
12	TRBV5-6	TRBJ1-5	ASSDGTGLQPQH
13	TRBV7-9	TRBJ1-2	ASSALQGPTNGYT
14	TRBV5-6	TRBJ1-1	ASSLALSEVNTEAF
12	TRBV18	TRBJ1-1	ASSPQGMGTEAF
11	TRBV30	TRBJ1-1	AWSAGMNTEAF
14	TRBV11-3	TRBJ2-7	ASSPRSGSASYEQY
13	TRBV6-4	TRBJ2-1	ASSDSAAGYNEQF
14	TRBV13	TRBJ2-7	ASSLGRGLAGHEQY